Sequencing of this TCR beta chain was carried out in a study of OX40 agonist ivuxolimab in advanced cancers. Some clones are missing from TCRdb's copy, which holds only in-frame ones; the method was immunoSEQ multiplex PCR. This table holds about 50,000 clones, 85% found once. This clone was counted once. Sequencing was performed on CD4+ or CD8+ T cells sorted from blood, taken in a trial of the OX40 agonist ivuxolimab. This TCR was sampled from an adult with an advanced solid tumor such as melanoma, head and neck, liver or kidney cancer.

The CDR3, as DNA: TGTGCCAGCAGCGTAGAGGCCAGTCAAGAGACCCAGTACTTC. This gives the protein CASSVEASQETQYF. The chain employs TRBV9 and TRBJ2-5; D remains unclear. This CDR3 is built from 14 residues. Germline-derived CDR1 and CDR2 are SGDLS and YYNGEE. The V end lost 0 bases, the J end lost 2 bases, and 8 bases lay between the germline ends.